Shown below are 31 T cell receptor beta chains from a single sample sequenced in a study of shared clonotypes between healthy human individuals. Profiling relied on immunoSEQ multiplex PCR, and the TCRdb table lists in-frame clones only, not all of them. The top ten hold 0.85% to 1% of the sample, which has about 1.1 million clones, approximately 80% seen once. The material sequenced was memory CD4+ T cells from PBMCs. Subset denoted: CD45RA-negative fraction. The receptors shown here come from a man between 18 and 29 years old in good health. Some clones in this sample may be carry-over from other donors' samples.

The chain carries TRBV10-3 and TRBJ2-7; TRBD1 agrees at 7 bases. The CDR3 loop spans 12 amino acids. In germline, CDR1 is ENHRY, CDR2 SYGVKD. V gave up 6 bases and J gave up 6 bases; unmatched junction bases: 5. The CDR3 loop is CAISQGVGEQYF. CDR3 bases: TGTGCCATCAGCCAGGGGGTGGGCGAGCAGTACTTC.

The CDR3 region is CASSLSWAETQYF. CDR3 nucleotides: TGTGCCAGCAGTCTGTCATGGGCGGAGACCCAGTACTTC. This chain uses TRBV2 with TRBJ2-5; D remains ambiguous. This CDR3 has 13 amino acids. Trimming left V 5 bases short and J 5 bases short, with 12 bases between. Germline V gives CDR1 SNHLY, CDR2 FYNNEI.

The sample holds one count of this clone. The rearrangement uses TRBV4-2 and TRBJ2-7, with 10 positions matching TRBD1. The V segment lost 0 bases and the J segment 2 bases; nucleotides outside the gene matches: 1. This CDR3 is 15 amino acids long. Germline CDR1 LGHNA, CDR2 YNFKEQ. CDR3: CASSQDDRGPYEQYF. The CDR3 nucleotides read TGTGCCAGCAGCCAAGATGACAGGGGGCCCTACGAGCAGTACTTC.

V and J are TRBV5-1 and TRBJ1-1; D is undetermined. The length of the CDR3 is 15 residues. Per germline, CDR1 SGHRS and CDR2 YFSETQ. Trimming removed 1 base from V and 0 bases from J, with 10 bases in between. CDR3 in DNA: TGCGCCAGCAGCTTGACCTCGCTTTTGAACACTGAAGCTTTCTTT. Translation gives CASSLTSLLNTEAFF.

As DNA, the CDR3 is TGTGCCAGCAGCCCGGACAGAACGACGGGCGAGCAGTACTTC. This codes for CASSPDRTTGEQYF. The rearrangement joins TRBV7-2 to TRBJ2-7; tentative D call: TRBD1 (6 bases). The CDR3 length is 14 residues. V lost 5 bases and J 6 bases, leaving 17 bases between the germline ends. From germline, CDR1 is SGHTA and CDR2 FQGNSA.

This clone was seen more than once but under ten times. The chain recombines TRBV7-9 with TRBJ1-2; 8 nucleotides align to TRBD1. Unmatched junction bases numbered 3, after V lost 2 bases and J lost 7 bases. CDR1 is SEHNR, CDR2 FQNEAQ, per germline (reference sequence). This CDR3 has 13 amino acids. CDR3: CASSLPQGAGYTF. The CDR3 DNA is TGTGCCAGCAGCTTACCCCAGGGGGCTGGCTACACCTTC.

Worth noting for this clone: Other DNA sequences in the same sample also yield this CDR3. J is TRBJ1-5 and V is TRBV5-1; D not resolved. CDR1 and CDR2 from the germline V gene are SGHRS and YFSETQ. V lost 4 bases and J 5 bases, leaving 10 bases between the germline ends. The CDR3 contains 13 residues. In nucleotides, the CDR3 is TGCGCCAGCAGCAGAGACGGCGATCAGCCCCAGCATTTT. Its protein is CASSRDGDQPQHF.

This clone has more than one count but fewer than ten. The chain joins TRBV10-2 to TRBJ1-5, with 11 positions matching TRBD1. The CDR3 loop spans 15 amino acids. Germline CDR1 and CDR2: WSHSY and SAAADI. With 6 bases clipped from V and 1 base from J, the junction kept 2 bases outside the gene matches. CDR3 amino acids: CASRGTGGSNQPQHF. In DNA form, the CDR3 reads TGCGCCAGCAGGGGGACAGGGGGAAGCAATCAGCCCCAGCATTTT.

Points on this clone: One end of the junction does not line up with germline, which may come from a read error. V gene TRBV6-5 combines with J gene TRBJ1-5, with D maybe TRBD1 (6 bases). From germline, CDR1 is MNHEY and CDR2 SVGAGI. This CDR3 has 13 residues. The CDR3 spells CASSPDRNRPQHF. The CDR3 region has the DNA TGTGCCAGCAGTCCAGACAGGAATCGGCCCCAGCATTTT.

This rearrangement joins TRBV29-1 to TRBJ1-2, with a tentative D call TRBD1 (6 bases). This CDR3 spans 13 amino acids. The germline CDR1 and CDR2 sequences are SQVTM and ANQGSEA. Between the trimmed V and J ends, which lost 4 bases and 6 bases, there was a span of 15 bases. CDR3 sequence (DNA): TGCAGCGTTGTGCTAACAGGGAGGGATGGCTACACCTTC. Its translation is CSVVLTGRDGYTF. The whole variable domain, remainder taken from reference TRBV29-1 and TRBJ1-2, is SAVISQKPSRDICQRGTSLTIQCQVDSQVTMMFWYRQQPGQSLTLIATANQGSEATYESGFVIDKFPISRPNLTFSTLTVSNMSPEDSSIYLCSVVLTGRDGYTFGSGTRLTVV.

CDR3 sequence reads: CASSLGGPGSNNQPQHF. The CDR3 DNA follows: TGTGCCAGCAGCTTGGGTGGGCCGGGATCCAACAATCAGCCCCAGCATTTT. The genes are TRBV5-4 and TRBJ1-5; D remains unclear. V shed 0 bases and J shed 3 bases, with 16 bases lying between them. The CDR3 contains 17 residues. CDR1 is SGHNT and CDR2 is YYREEE in the germline V gene (reference sequence).

This sequence joins TRBV4-1 and TRBJ2-7; D may be TRBD1 or TRBD2 (6 bases each). Germline loops: CDR1 MGHRA, CDR2 YSYEKL. The CDR3 contains 17 residues. V dropped 1 base and J dropped 4 bases, with 20 bases sitting between them. The CDR3 sequence: CASSQGGSSGGGYEQYF. CDR3 coding DNA: TGCGCCAGCAGCCAAGGAGGGTCGTCCGGGGGCGGGTACGAGCAGTACTTC.

This chain links TRBV27 with TRBJ2-7; TRBD1 agrees at 7 bases. CDR3 length equals 15 residues. Trimming at V came to 5 bases and at J to 6 bases, leaving 13 bases not matched to a gene. The germline V gene has CDR1 MNHEY and CDR2 SMNVEV (reference sequence). The CDR3 sequence: CASSIRQGGWGEQYF. The CDR3 DNA sequence: TGTGCCAGCAGTATTCGACAGGGCGGGTGGGGCGAGCAGTACTTC.

V is TRBV6-5 and J is TRBJ2-7; 7 bases agree with TRBD2. V shed 2 bases, J shed 3 bases, and the junction held 10 bases outside the gene matches. The CDR3 has 16 amino acids. Germline V gives CDR1 MNHEY, CDR2 SVGAGI. CDR3 sequence: CASSYAGGSAVYEQYF. The CDR3, as DNA: TGTGCCAGCAGTTACGCTGGCGGGAGTGCGGTCTACGAGCAGTACTTC.

The genes are TRBV19 and TRBJ1-1; 8 bases are shared with TRBD1. CDR3 length equals 14 residues. V dropped 5 bases and J dropped 4; count of bases not matched to a gene: 6. Per germline, CDR1 LNHDA and CDR2 SQIVND (reference sequence). The CDR3 protein is CASSSQGGSTEAFF. In DNA, the CDR3 is TGTGCCAGTAGTTCACAGGGGGGGAGCACTGAAGCTTTCTTT.

This chain connects TRBV5-8 to TRBJ2-1; 9 bases line up with TRBD2. Germline values: CDR1 SGHTS, CDR2 YDEGEE. After removal of 0 bases from V and 4 bases from J, the junction contained 5 bases not matched to a gene. The CDR3 is 16 amino acids. This CDR3 is CASSLEETSGYNEQFF. The CDR3 DNA reads TGTGCCAGCAGCTTGGAGGAGACTAGCGGTTACAATGAGCAGTTCTTC. The complete variable domain, with remaining parts taken from reference TRBV5-8 and TRBJ2-1, reads EAGVTQSPTHLIKTRGQQATLRCSPISGHTSVYWYQQALGLGLQFLLWYDEGEERNRGNFPPRFSGRQFPNYSSELNVNALELEDSALYLCASSLEETSGYNEQFFGPGTRLTVL.

This chain links TRBV28 with TRBJ2-5, with unresolved D. Between the trimmed V and J ends, which lost 3 bases and 5 bases, there was a span of 13 bases. Per the germline V gene, CDR1 is MDHEN and CDR2 is SYDVKM. CDR3 length: 14 residues. The CDR3 spells CASSLSSLRETQYF. CDR3 nucleotides: TGTGCCAGCAGTTTGAGTTCATTGCGGGAGACCCAGTACTTC.

Regarding this clone: A clone one base away is much larger, so this may be a read error. J is TRBJ2-5 and V is TRBV5-1; D unclear. This CDR3 comprises 13 residues. Germline CDR1 and CDR2: SGHRS and YFSETQ. The CDR3 protein is CTSSRTERETQYF. The CDR3 DNA sequence: TGCACCAGCAGTCGAACCGAACGGGAGACCCAGTACTTC.

The J gene is TRBJ1-3, the V gene TRBV28; unclear D gene. Trimming left V 1 base short and J 4 bases short, with 5 bases between. Germline CDR1 MDHEN, CDR2 SYDVKM. The CDR3 runs to 13 residues. CDR3 amino acids: CASSLSAGNTIYF. The CDR3 region has the DNA TGTGCCAGCAGTTTATCCGCCGGAAACACCATATATTTT.

The chain recombines TRBV30 with TRBJ2-1; 10 bases agree with TRBD2. CDR1 is GTSNPN, CDR2 SVGIG, per germline (reference sequence). The V segment lost 1 base and the J segment 4 bases; nucleotides outside the gene matches: 10. This CDR3 spans 17 amino acids. The CDR3 coding sequence is TGTGCCTGGAGTGGGGGTCTAGCGGGAGTATTTTACAATGAGCAGTTCTTC. Encoded protein: CAWSGGLAGVFYNEQFF.

The rearrangement uses TRBV7-9 and TRBJ2-6, with TRBD1 as a possible D gene (7 bases). CDR1 and CDR2 from the germline V gene are SEHNR and FQNEAQ (reference sequence). The CDR3 consists of 15 residues. V dropped 5 bases and J dropped 3 bases, with 11 bases sitting between them. The CDR3 region has the DNA TGTGCCAGCAGCCTCAGGGGGGTTGGGGCCAACGTCCTGACTTTC. This gives the protein CASSLRGVGANVLTF.

The rearrangement links TRBV28 to TRBJ2-2; no reliable D call. The length of the CDR3 is 10 residues. V was clipped by 7 bases and J by 7 bases, with 4 bases between them. Germline CDR1 and CDR2: MDHEN and SYDVKM. CDR3 protein: CASTSGELFF. The CDR3 nucleotides read TGTGCCAGCACCAGCGGGGAGCTGTTTTTT.

As DNA, the CDR3 is TGTGCCAGCAGTTCAGGGGTGGTGGACATTCAGTACTTC. Translating it yields CASSSGVVDIQYF. V is TRBV28 and J is TRBJ2-4, with TRBD1 as a possible D gene (6 bases). The germline V gene encodes CDR1 MDHEN and CDR2 SYDVKM. The V end lost 4 bases, the J end lost 8 bases, and 12 bases lay between the germline ends. This CDR3 is 13 amino acids long. The full variable domain, completed using reference TRBV28 and TRBJ2-4, is DVKVTQSSRYLVKRTGEKVFLECVQDMDHENMFWYRQDPGLGLRLIYFSYDVKMKEKGDIPEGYSVSREKKERFSLILESASTNQTSMYLCASSSGVVDIQYFGAGTRLSVL.

This chain connects TRBV5-6 to TRBJ2-5, with 8 bases that match TRBD2. CDR1 is SGHDT, CDR2 YYEEEE, per germline. The CDR3 runs to 15 residues. The ends lost 0 bases at V and 3 bases at J; junction bases unmatched: 4. The CDR3 region is CASSLGLRGEETQYF. In DNA form, the CDR3 reads TGTGCCAGCAGCTTGGGTTTGCGGGGGGAAGAGACCCAGTACTTC.

The chain couples TRBV28 to TRBJ2-6; no firm D call. Trimming removed 5 bases at V and 3 bases at J, with 8 bases between. The CDR3 covers 14 residues. CDR1 and CDR2 from the germline V gene are MDHEN and SYDVKM. Here the CDR3 DNA reads TGTGCCAGCAGTGTTCGCGGTGGGGCCAACGTCCTGACTTTC. It is translated as CASSVRGGANVLTF.

A remark on this clone: The sample has other DNA sequences that encode this CDR3 too. The genes are TRBV9 and TRBJ2-5, with D possibly being TRBD1 (5 bases). The CDR3 sequence is 14 residues long. Trimming shortened V by 0 bases and J by 1 base, and 7 bases separated the two germline ends. CDR1 and CDR2 from the germline V gene are SGDLS and YYNGEE. CDR3 residues: CASSVEQGQETQYF. In nucleotides, the CDR3 is TGTGCCAGCAGCGTAGAGCAGGGCCAAGAGACCCAGTACTTC.

The rearrangement uses TRBV4-2 and TRBJ2-1, with D tentatively TRBD1 (5 bases). The CDR3 is 12 amino acids. Deletions cut 6 bases from V and 9 bases from J, with 12 bases between. CDR1 and CDR2 from the germline V gene are LGHNA and YNFKEQ. CDR3 nucleotide sequence: TGTGCCAGCAGGCGGATAAGGGGTGAGCAGTTCTTC. The encoded protein is CASRRIRGEQFF.

The chain combines TRBV9 with TRBJ2-7; D perhaps matches TRBD1 (6 bases). Trimming took off 1 base at V and 7 bases at J, with 15 bases between the two ends. Germline CDR1 and CDR2: SGDLS and YYNGEE. The CDR3 has 14 residues. The CDR3 here is CASSVSGSTGEQYF. The CDR3 DNA reads as TGTGCCAGCAGCGTATCAGGCTCCACAGGGGAGCAGTACTTC.

Details on this clone: This CDR3 is also generated by other DNA sequences in the sample. The chain carries TRBV2 and TRBJ1-5; D is uncertain. Germline CDR1 reads SNHLY; CDR2 reads FYNNEI. Trimming left V 7 bases short and J 1 base short, with 8 bases between. The CDR3 length is 13 residues. CDR3 nucleotides: TGTGCCAGCACCCCGGAGAGCAATCAGCCCCAGCATTTT. This codes for CASTPESNQPQHF. Full variable domain (missing parts from reference TRBV2 and TRBJ1-5): EPEVTQTPSHQVTQMGQEVILRCVPISNHLYFYWYRQILGQKVEFLVSFYNNEISEKSEIFDDQFSVERPDGSNFTLKIRSTKLEDSAMYFCASTPESNQPQHFGDGTRLSIL.

The V and J genes are TRBV19 and TRBJ2-3; possibly TRBD1 or TRBD2 for D (5 bases each). The CDR3 sequence is 16 residues long. Per germline, CDR1 LNHDA and CDR2 SQIVND (reference sequence). The V end lost 5 bases, the J end lost 1 base, and 16 bases lay between the germline ends. The CDR3 DNA sequence: TGTGCCAGTAGTCCAAGAAGGGACCGGGGCACAGATACGCAGTATTTT. It specifies CASSPRRDRGTDTQYF.

This clone was picked up a small number of times. The gene calls are TRBV4-1 and TRBJ1-2; 7 bases map to TRBD1. The J segment lost 0 bases and the V segment lost 4 bases, leaving 5 bases of the junction unmatched. Germline CDR1 reads MGHRA; CDR2 reads YSYEKL. The CDR3 contains 15 residues. CDR3 DNA: TGCGCCAGCAGCCCCCTCGACAGGGCTAACTATGGCTACACCTTC. Translation gives CASSPLDRANYGYTF.